Sequencing of this T cell receptor (beta chain) was carried out in a study of OX40 agonist ivuxolimab in advanced cancers. Using immunoSEQ multiplex PCR, the repertoire was profiled, and TCRdb retains in-frame clones only, with some absent. The top ten clones hold approximately 2.9% of a sample with 80,000 to 100,000 clones, under 95% of them seen once. The CDR3 spans 17 residues. Details on this clone: Its antigen remains unknown.

Findings and caveats of the study: CD4+ and CD8+ T cells in blood underwent clonal expansion by week 6 at 0.1 to 3.0 mg/kg. Certain nonresponders additionally had low normalized T-cell clonal expansion.

The rearrangement uses TRBV21-1 and TRBJ2-3; the tabulated D call, TRBD2, remains unverified against the DNA. TRBV21-1 is termed a pseudogene. The TCR comes from an adult with an advanced solid tumor such as melanoma, head and neck, liver or kidney cancer. The source material was CD4+ or CD8+ T cells sorted from blood, sampled in a trial of the OX40 agonist ivuxolimab. This CDR3 is CASSARLAGPITDTQYF. The CDR3 DNA follows: TGTGCCAGCAGCGCCCGACTAGCGGGGCCCATCACAGATACGCAGTATTTT.